This entry describes one T cell receptor beta chain. TCRdb passed the RT-PCR reads through MiXCR, listing each CDR3 protein once. The sample contains approximately 720,000 distinct CDR3 sequences, 14% of which appear only once. This CDR3 is built from 16 residues. Trimming at V came to 2 bases and at J to 5 bases, leaving 14 bases not matched to a gene. CDR1 and CDR2 from the germline V gene are DFQATT and SNEGSKA (reference sequence). The genes are TRBV20-1 and TRBJ1-1; TRBD1 agrees at 7 bases. The specimen sequenced was memory CD4+ T cells from blood. The receptor was isolated from a female donor in good health, serving as a healthy control. The CDR3 DNA reads TGCAGTGCTAGACGGCAGGGGGACTATTCGGGGACTGAAGCTTTCTTT. Its translation: CSARRQGDYSGTEAFF.